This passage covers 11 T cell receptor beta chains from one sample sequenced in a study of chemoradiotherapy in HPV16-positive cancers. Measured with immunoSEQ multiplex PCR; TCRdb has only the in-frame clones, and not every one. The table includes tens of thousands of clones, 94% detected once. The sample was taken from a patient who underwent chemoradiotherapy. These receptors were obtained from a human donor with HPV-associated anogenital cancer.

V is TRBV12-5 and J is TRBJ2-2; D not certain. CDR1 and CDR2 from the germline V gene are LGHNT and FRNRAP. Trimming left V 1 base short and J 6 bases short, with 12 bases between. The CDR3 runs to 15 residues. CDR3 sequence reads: CASGLGATESGELFF. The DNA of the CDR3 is TGTGCTAGTGGTTTGGGTGCTACCGAATCCGGGGAGCTGTTTTTT.

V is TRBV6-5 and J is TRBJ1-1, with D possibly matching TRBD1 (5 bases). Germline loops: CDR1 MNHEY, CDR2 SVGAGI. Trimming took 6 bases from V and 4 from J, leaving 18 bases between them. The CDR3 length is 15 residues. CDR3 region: CASRSPGTRGTEAFF. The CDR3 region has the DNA TGTGCCAGCAGATCACCGGGAACTAGGGGCACTGAAGCTTTCTTT.

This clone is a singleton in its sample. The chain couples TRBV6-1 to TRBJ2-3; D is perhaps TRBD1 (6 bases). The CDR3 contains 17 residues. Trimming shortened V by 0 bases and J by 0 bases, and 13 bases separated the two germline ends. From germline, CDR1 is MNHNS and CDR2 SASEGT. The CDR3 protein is CASSEARTAPSTDTQYF. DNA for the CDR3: TGTGCCAGCAGTGAAGCGCGGACAGCGCCGAGCACAGATACGCAGTATTTT.

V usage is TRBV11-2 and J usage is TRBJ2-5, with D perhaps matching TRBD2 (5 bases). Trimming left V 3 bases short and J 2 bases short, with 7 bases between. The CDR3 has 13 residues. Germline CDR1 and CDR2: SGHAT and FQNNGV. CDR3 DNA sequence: TGTGCCAGCAGCTTGGACTTTCAAGAGACCCAGTACTTC. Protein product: CASSLDFQETQYF. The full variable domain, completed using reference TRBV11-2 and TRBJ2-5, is EAGVAQSPRYKIIEKRQSVAFWCNPISGHATLYWYQQILGQGPKLLIQFQNNGVVDDSQLPKDRFSAERLKGVDSTLKIQPAKLEDSAVYLCASSLDFQETQYFGPGTRLLVL.

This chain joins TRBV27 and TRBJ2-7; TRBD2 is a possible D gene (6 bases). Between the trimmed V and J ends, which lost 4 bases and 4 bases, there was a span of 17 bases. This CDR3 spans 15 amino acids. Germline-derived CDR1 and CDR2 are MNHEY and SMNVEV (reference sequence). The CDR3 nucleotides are TGTGCCAGCAGTTCCTTGGGAGGAGGGTTTTACGAGCAGTACTTC. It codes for CASSSLGGGFYEQYF.

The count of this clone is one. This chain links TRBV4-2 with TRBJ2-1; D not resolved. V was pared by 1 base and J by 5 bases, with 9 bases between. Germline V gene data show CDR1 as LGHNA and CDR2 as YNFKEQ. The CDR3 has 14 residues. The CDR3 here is CASSQVDRHNEQFF. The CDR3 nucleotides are TGTGCCAGCAGCCAAGTGGACCGGCACAATGAGCAGTTCTTC.

The CDR3 DNA reads as TGCACCAGCAGCCAAGATCTCGGGAGCCAGCCCCAGCATTTT. Amino acid sequence: CTSSQDLGSQPQHF. The rearrangement joins TRBV1 to TRBJ1-5. TRBV1 is designated a pseudogene. The CDR3 runs 14 residues.

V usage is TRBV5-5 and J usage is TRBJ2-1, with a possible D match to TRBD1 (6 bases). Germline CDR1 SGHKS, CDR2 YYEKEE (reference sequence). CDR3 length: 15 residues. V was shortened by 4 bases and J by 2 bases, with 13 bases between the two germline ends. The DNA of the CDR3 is TGTGCCAGCAGCATTCAGGGGCCCCCCTACAATGAGCAGTTCTTC. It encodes CASSIQGPPYNEQFF.

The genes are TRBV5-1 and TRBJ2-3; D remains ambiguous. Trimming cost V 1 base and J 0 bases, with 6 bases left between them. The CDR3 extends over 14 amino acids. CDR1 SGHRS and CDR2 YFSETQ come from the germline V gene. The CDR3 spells CASSLLESTDTQYF. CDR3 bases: TGCGCCAGCAGCTTGTTAGAAAGCACAGATACGCAGTATTTT.

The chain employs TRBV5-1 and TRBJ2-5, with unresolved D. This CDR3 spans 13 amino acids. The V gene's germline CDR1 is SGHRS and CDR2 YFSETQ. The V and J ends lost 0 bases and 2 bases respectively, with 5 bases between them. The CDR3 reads CASSLVPQETQYF. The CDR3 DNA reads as TGCGCCAGCAGCTTGGTCCCTCAAGAGACCCAGTACTTC.

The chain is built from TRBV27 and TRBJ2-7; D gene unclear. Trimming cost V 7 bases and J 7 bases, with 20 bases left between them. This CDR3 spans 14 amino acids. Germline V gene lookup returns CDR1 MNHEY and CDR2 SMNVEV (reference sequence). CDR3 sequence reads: CASTNPRSSEEQYF. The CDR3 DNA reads TGTGCCAGCACTAATCCCCGATCTAGTGAGGAGCAGTACTTC.